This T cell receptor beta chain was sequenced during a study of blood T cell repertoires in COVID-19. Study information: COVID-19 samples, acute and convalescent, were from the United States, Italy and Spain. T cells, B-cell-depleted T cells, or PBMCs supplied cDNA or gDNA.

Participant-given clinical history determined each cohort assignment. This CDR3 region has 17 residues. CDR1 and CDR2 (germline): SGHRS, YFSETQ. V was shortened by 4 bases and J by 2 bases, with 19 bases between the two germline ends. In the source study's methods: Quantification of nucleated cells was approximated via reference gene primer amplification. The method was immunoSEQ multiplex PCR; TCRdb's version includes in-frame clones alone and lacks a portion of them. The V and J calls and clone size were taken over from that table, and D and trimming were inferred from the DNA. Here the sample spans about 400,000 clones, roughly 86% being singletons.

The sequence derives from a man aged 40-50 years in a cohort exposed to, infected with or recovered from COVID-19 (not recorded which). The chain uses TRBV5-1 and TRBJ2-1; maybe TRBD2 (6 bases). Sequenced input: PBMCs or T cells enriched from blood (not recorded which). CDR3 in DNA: TGCGCCAGCAGCCTTTTGGGTGGCAGGGAGGCCTACAATGAGCAGTTCTTC. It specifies CASSLLGGREAYNEQFF.